The 5 T cell receptor beta chains below all came from one sample that was sequenced in a study of type 1 regulatory T cells. TCRdb used MiXCR to reprocess the reads, holding one entry per CDR3 protein. The table shows tens of thousands of distinct CDR3 sequences, with more than 45% occurring only once. Their antigens remain unidentified. Input material: cultured non-Tr1 T cells, either the whole culture or a sorted T cell fraction (not recorded which). The receptors come from a human donor in good health.

V is TRBV24-1 and J is TRBJ1-5, with 8 bases aligning to TRBD1. The CDR3 is 15 residues long. Germline loops: CDR1 KGHDR, CDR2 SFDVKD. V was clipped by 2 bases and J by 8 bases; unmatched bases: 7. Here the CDR3 DNA reads TGTGCCACCAGTGATTCCCGGACAGGGTTAGAGCCCCAGCATTTT. Its protein is CATSDSRTGLEPQHF.

The chain is built from TRBV20-1 and TRBJ2-5; a weak D match, TRBD1 (5 bases). V gave up 3 bases and J gave up 1 base, with 9 bases separating them. The CDR3 loop spans 13 amino acids. Germline CDR1 is DFQATT and CDR2 is SNEGSKA (reference sequence). The CDR3 here is CSARRQPQETQYF. The CDR3 DNA reads TGCAGTGCTAGGAGACAGCCCCAAGAGACCCAGTACTTC.

This clonotype was picked up one time. The chain is built from TRBV19 and TRBJ1-4; D ambiguous. CDR1 is LNHDA, CDR2 SQIVND, per germline (reference sequence). This CDR3 is built from 16 residues. Trimming left V 6 bases short and J 6 bases short, with 20 bases between. CDR3 region: CASRSWTSRLDEKLFF. The CDR3 coding sequence is TGTGCCAGTAGAAGTTGGACCTCGAGGCTAGATGAAAAACTGTTTTTT.

This clonotype was counted a few times. DNA for the CDR3: TGTGCCAGCAGTGAAGGACAGGGCCGTGGCTACACCTTC. Its protein product is CASSEGQGRGYTF. The chain joins TRBV6-1 to TRBJ1-2, with TRBD1 matching over 7 bases. V trimming: 1 base; J trimming: 7 bases; junction bases outside the gene matches: 3. This CDR3 comprises 13 residues. The germline V gene encodes CDR1 MNHNS and CDR2 SASEGT.

This clonotype came up once. V gene TRBV6-2 or TRBV6-3 combines with J gene TRBJ2-3, with TRBD2 as a possible D gene (6 bases). Per the germline V gene, CDR1 is MNHEY and CDR2 is SVGEGT. Trimming took 0 bases from V and 4 from J, leaving 17 bases between them. CDR3 length: 17 residues. CDR3 sequence (DNA): TGTGCCAGCAGTTACTCGAGGGCGGGACCAGCAGCAGATACGCAGTATTTT. It translates to CASSYSRAGPAADTQYF.